This entry features one T cell receptor (beta chain) sequence. As yet, its antigen is unknown. The entry originates in a study of T cell responses to AZD1222 COVID-19 vaccine. Notes on the study in general: Spike-specific TCR breadth and depth were elevated following two AZD1222 doses. None of the repertoires were sampled until the peak T cell response had passed. Baseline serostatus was positive in only six AZD1222 recipients.

The repertoire was sequenced with immunoSEQ multiplex PCR; TCRdb's copy has only in-frame clones and lacks some. In the table there are 100,000 or so clones, 70% to 90% of which are singletons. Trimming pared 0 bases from V and 7 bases from J, leaving 13 bases between. Per germline, CDR1 LGHNA and CDR2 YSLEER. The CDR3 is 15 residues long. The rearrangement joins TRBV4-3 to TRBJ1-5, with D maybe TRBD1 (5 bases). The source was peripheral blood, collected on day 0 of AZD1222 vaccination. The receptor's source is an adult in good health. In nucleotides, the CDR3 is TGCGCCAGCAGCCAAGAGTGGCAGGGACGGCAGCCCCAGCATTTT. Amino acids: CASSQEWQGRQPQHF.